This TCR beta chain was identified in a study of blood T cell repertoires in COVID-19. Study summary: Whether acute or convalescent, the COVID-19 samples came from the United States, Italy and Spain. T cells, B-cell-depleted T cells, or PBMCs supplied cDNA or gDNA.

As processed by the authors: Amplifying reference gene primers gave estimates of nucleated cell counts. Only in-frame clones appear in the TCRdb table, and some are missing; sequencing was by immunoSEQ multiplex PCR. V, J and clone size are taken as reported in that table, and D and trimming were inferred from the DNA itself. The sample includes about 210,000 clones, around 91% of them seen just once. Losses at the gene ends were 0 bases for V and 0 bases for J; bases not matched to a gene: 9. The CDR3 spans 18 residues. CDR1 and CDR2 (germline): SGHAT, FQNNGV. The sample comprised peripheral blood. The gene calls are TRBV11-2 and TRBJ2-3, with TRBD1 matching 7 bases. The receptor's source is a woman in her 40s with acute or convalescent COVID-19. CDR3 in DNA: TGTGCCAGCAGCTTAGATCTCGTGGGACAGCTTAGCACAGATACGCAGTATTTT. It specifies CASSLDLVGQLSTDTQYF.